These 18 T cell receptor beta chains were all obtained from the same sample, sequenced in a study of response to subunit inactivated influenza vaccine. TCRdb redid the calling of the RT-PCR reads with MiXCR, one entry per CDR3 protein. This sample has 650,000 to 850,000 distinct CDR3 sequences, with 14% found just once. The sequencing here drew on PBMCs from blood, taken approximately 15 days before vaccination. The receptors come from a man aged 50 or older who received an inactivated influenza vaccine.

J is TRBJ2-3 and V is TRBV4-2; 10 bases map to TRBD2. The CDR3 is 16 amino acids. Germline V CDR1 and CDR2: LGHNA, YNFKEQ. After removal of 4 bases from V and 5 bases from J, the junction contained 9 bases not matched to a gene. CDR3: CASSPRTQREGDTQYF. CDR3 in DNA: TGTGCCAGCAGCCCGAGGACTCAGCGGGAGGGAGATACGCAGTATTTT.

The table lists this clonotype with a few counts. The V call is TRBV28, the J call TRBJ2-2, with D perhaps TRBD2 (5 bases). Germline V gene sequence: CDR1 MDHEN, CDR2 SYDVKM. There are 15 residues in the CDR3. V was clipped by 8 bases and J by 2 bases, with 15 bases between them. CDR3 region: CASQAGASNTGELFF. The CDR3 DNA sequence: TGTGCCAGCCAGGCGGGCGCGTCCAACACCGGGGAGCTGTTTTTT.

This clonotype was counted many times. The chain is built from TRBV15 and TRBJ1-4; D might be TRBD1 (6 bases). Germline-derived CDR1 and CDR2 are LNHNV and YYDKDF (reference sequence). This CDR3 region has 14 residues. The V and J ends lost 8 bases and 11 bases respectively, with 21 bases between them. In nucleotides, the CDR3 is TGTGCCACCGGAAAACAGGGTCAAGGCTTTAAACTGTTTTTT. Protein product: CATGKQGQGFKLFF.

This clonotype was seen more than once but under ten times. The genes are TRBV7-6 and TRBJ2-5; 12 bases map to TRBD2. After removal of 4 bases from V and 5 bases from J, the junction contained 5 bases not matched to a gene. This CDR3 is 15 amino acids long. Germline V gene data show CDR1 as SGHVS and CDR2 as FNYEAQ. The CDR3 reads CASSSTSGRWETQYF. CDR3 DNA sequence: TGTGCCAGCAGCTCTACTAGCGGGAGGTGGGAGACCCAGTACTTC.

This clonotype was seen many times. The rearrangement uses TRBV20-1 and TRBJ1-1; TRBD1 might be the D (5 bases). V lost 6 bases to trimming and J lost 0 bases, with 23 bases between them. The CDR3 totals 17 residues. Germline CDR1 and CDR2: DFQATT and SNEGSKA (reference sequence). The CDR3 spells CSANHPLQGNLNTEAFF. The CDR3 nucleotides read TGCAGTGCCAATCATCCGCTCCAGGGCAACTTGAACACTGAAGCTTTCTTT.

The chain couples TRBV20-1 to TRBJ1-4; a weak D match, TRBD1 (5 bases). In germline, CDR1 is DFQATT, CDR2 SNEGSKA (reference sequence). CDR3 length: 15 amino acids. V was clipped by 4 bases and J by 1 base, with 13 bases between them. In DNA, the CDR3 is TGCAGTGCTAACAGACAGTTCCGAACTAATGAAAAACTGTTTTTT. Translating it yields CSANRQFRTNEKLFF.

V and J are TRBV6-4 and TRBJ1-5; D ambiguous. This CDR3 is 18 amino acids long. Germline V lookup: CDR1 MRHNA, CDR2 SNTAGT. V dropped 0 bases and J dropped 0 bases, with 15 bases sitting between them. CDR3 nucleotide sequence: TGTGCCAGCAGTGACTCATCATTCTTACAGAATAGCAATCAGCCCCAGCATTTT. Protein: CASSDSSFLQNSNQPQHF.

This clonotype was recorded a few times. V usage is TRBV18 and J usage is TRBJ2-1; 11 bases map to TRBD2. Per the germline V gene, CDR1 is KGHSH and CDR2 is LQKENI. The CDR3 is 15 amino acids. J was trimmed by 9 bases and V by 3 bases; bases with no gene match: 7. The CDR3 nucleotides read TGTGCCAGCTCACCTAGCGGGAGGGCCTCGGGTGAGCAGTTCTTC. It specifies CASSPSGRASGEQFF.

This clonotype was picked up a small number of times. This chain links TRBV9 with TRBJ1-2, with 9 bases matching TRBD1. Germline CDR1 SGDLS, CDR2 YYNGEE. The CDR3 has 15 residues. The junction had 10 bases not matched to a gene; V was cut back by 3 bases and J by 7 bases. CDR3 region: CASSEGDRDTSGYTF. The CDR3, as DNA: TGTGCCAGCAGCGAGGGGGACAGGGATACTTCTGGCTACACCTTC.

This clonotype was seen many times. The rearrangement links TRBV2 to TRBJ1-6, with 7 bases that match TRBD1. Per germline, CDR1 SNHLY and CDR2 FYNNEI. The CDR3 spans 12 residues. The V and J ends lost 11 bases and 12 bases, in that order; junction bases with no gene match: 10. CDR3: CASRDSLGPLHF. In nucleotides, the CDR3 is TGTGCCTCCCGGGACAGCCTGGGACCCCTCCACTTT.

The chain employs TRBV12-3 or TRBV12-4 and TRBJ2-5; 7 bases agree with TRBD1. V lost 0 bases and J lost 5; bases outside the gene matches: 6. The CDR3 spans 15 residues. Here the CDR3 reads CASSLAGGAGETQYF. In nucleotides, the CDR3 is TGTGCCAGCAGTTTAGCAGGGGGCGCCGGGGAGACCCAGTACTTC.

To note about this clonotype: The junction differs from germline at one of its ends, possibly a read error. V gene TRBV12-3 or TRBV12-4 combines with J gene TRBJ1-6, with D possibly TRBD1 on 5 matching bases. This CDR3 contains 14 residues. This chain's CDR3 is CASRLGTGNSPLHF. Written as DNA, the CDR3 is TGTGCCAGCAGGTTAGGGACGGGAAATTCACCCCTCCACTTT.

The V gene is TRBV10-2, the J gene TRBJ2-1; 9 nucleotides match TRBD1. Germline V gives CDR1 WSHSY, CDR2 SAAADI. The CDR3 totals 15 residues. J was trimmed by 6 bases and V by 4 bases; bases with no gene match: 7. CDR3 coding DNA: TGCGCCAGCAGTGGTAGACAGGGGGTGGTCAATGAGCAGTTCTTC. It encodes CASSGRQGVVNEQFF.

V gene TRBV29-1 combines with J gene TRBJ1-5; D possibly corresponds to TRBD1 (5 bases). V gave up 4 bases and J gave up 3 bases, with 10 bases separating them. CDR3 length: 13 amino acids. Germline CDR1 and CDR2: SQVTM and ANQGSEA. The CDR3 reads CSVAQETNQPQHF. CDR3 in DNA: TGCAGCGTTGCACAGGAGACCAATCAGCCCCAGCATTTT.

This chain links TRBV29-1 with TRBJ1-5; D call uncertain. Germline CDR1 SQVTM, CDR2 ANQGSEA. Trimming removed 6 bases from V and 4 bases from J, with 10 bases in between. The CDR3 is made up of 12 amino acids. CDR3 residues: CSVKDGNQPQHF. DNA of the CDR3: TGCAGCGTCAAGGACGGAAATCAGCCCCAGCATTTT. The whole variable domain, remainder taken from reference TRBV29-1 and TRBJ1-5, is SAVISQKPSRDICQRGTSLTIQCQVDSQVTMMFWYRQQPGQSLTLIATANQGSEATYESGFVIDKFPISRPNLTFSTLTVSNMSPEDSSIYLCSVKDGNQPQHFGDGTRLSIL.

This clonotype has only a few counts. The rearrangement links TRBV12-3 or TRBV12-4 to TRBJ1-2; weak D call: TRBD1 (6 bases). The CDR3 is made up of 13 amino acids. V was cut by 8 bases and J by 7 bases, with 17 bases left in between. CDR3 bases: TGTGCCAGCCGGTGGGAGGGGGGCTCTGGCTACACCTTC. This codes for CASRWEGGSGYTF.

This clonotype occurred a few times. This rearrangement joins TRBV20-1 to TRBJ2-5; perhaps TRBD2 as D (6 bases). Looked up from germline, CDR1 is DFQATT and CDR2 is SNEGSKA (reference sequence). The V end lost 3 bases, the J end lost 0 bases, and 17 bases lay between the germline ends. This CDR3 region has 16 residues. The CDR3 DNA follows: TGCAGTGCTAGGGGGCCGGGGGACGGGTACCAAGAGACCCAGTACTTC. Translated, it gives CSARGPGDGYQETQYF.

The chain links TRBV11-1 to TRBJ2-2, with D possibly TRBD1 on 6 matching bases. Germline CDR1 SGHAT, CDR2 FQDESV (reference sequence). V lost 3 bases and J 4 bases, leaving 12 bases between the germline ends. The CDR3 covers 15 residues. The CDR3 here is CASSFGRGGTGELFF. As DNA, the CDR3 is TGTGCCAGCAGCTTCGGCAGGGGTGGCACCGGGGAGCTGTTTTTT.